The 28 T cell receptor beta chains reported below all come from one sample, sequenced in a study of cytomegalovirus exposure and HLA in healthy donors. 60 Vbeta and 13 Jbeta primers were used in PCR. The repertoire was sequenced with immunoSEQ multiplex PCR; TCRdb's copy has only in-frame clones and lacks some. The data show over 150,000 clones, approximately 84% seen once. Sequenced input: PBMCs. The source is a girl under 18 in good health and CMV-seropositive.

V gene TRBV5-1 combines with J gene TRBJ2-3; TRBD1 is a possible D gene (6 bases). The CDR3 length is 14 residues. The V and J ends lost 4 bases and 4 bases respectively, with 13 bases between them. Germline-derived CDR1 and CDR2 are SGHRS and YFSETQ. This CDR3 is CASSTRDTSDTQYF. The DNA for the CDR3 is TGCGCCAGCAGCACGAGGGACACGTCAGATACGCAGTATTTT.

This chain connects TRBV6-6 to TRBJ1-2, with D maybe TRBD1 (6 bases). CDR3 size: 14 residues. Germline V gene data show CDR1 as MNHNY and CDR2 as SVGAGI (reference sequence). Trimming stripped 7 bases from V and 4 bases from J, with 16 bases between. The DNA of the CDR3 is TGTGCCAGCAAGACCTCTGGGACAATCTATGGCTACACCTTC. Its translation: CASKTSGTIYGYTF.

This clone was found once. The V call is TRBV19, the J call TRBJ1-1, with D unresolved. This CDR3 comprises 12 residues. From germline, CDR1 is LNHDA and CDR2 SQIVND (reference sequence). Trimming removed 7 bases from V and 1 base from J, with 7 bases in between. CDR3 amino acids: CASKEGNTEAFF. CDR3 nucleotide sequence: TGTGCCAGTAAGGAGGGGAACACTGAAGCTTTCTTT.

V and J are TRBV11-3 and TRBJ1-1; 7 positions match TRBD1. The V gene end was trimmed by 5 bases and the J gene end by 6 bases; junction bases not matched to a gene: 12. The CDR3 is made up of 15 amino acids. Germline loops: CDR1 SGHNT, CDR2 YENEEA. The CDR3 DNA follows: TGTGCCAGCAGCCCCAGGACAGGTCAGGGCGCTGAAGCTTTCTTT. Amino acid sequence: CASSPRTGQGAEAFF.

V and J are TRBV2 and TRBJ2-1; 8 bases line up with TRBD1. The ends lost 5 bases at V and 7 bases at J; junction bases unmatched: 1. The CDR3 contains 12 residues. Per germline, CDR1 SNHLY and CDR2 FYNNEI. The CDR3 here is CASSNRGNEQFF. The CDR3 nucleotides are TGTGCCAGCAGTAACAGGGGGAATGAGCAGTTCTTC.

V and J are TRBV7-6 and TRBJ2-2, with 7 nucleotides matching TRBD1. The length of the CDR3 is 19 residues. V dropped 4 bases and J dropped 4; count of bases not matched to a gene: 18. Germline V gene data show CDR1 as SGHVS and CDR2 as FNYEAQ. This CDR3 is CASSSQPGTELLATGELFF. Here the CDR3 DNA reads TGTGCCAGCAGCTCTCAACCCGGGACAGAACTTCTGGCCACCGGGGAGCTGTTTTTT.

The rearrangement links TRBV2 to TRBJ2-2, with 9 bases lining up with TRBD1. CDR3 length: 15 amino acids. Germline CDR1 is SNHLY and CDR2 is FYNNEI. V shed 6 bases, J shed 5 bases, and the junction held 7 bases outside the gene matches. For the CDR3, the DNA is TGTGCCAGCAGAGGGACAGGGTCAGATACCGGGGAGCTGTTTTTT. It specifies CASRGTGSDTGELFF.

This clone came up a few times. The rearrangement joins TRBV5-6 to TRBJ2-7; 8 bases map to TRBD2. The germline CDR1 and CDR2 sequences are SGHDT and YYEEEE. V lost 6 bases, J lost 0 bases, and 8 bases stayed unmatched. The CDR3 has 15 amino acids. The CDR3 spells CASIFWRGDSYEQYF. CDR3 sequence (DNA): TGTGCCAGCATCTTTTGGCGGGGGGACTCCTACGAGCAGTACTTC.

This chain connects TRBV10-3 to TRBJ1-2; D call uncertain. This CDR3 contains 15 residues. CDR1 is ENHRY and CDR2 is SYGVKD in the germline V gene. The V end was cut by 2 bases, the J end by 4 bases, with 14 bases between. Written as DNA, the CDR3 is TGTGCCATCAGTGAGGGGCAGACCCTCTCCTATGGCTACACCTTC. This translates into CAISEGQTLSYGYTF.

The rearrangement links TRBV9 to TRBJ2-1; 7 positions match TRBD1. This CDR3 region has 15 residues. Germline V gene sequence: CDR1 SGDLS, CDR2 YYNGEE. With 1 base clipped from V and 3 bases from J, the junction kept 4 bases outside the gene matches. CDR3 protein: CASSVRGQYYNEQFF. The DNA for the CDR3 is TGTGCCAGCAGCGTACGGGGACAGTACTACAATGAGCAGTTCTTC.

V and J are TRBV11-2 and TRBJ1-6; 8 positions match TRBD1. After removal of 5 bases from V and 7 bases from J, the junction contained 7 bases not matched to a gene. Germline CDR1 reads SGHAT; CDR2 reads FQNNGV. The CDR3 has 15 amino acids. CDR3 DNA: TGTGCCAGCAGCGAAGACAGGGGTCGGAATTCACCCCTCCACTTT. Protein product: CASSEDRGRNSPLHF.

The chain has TRBV11-2 and TRBJ2-1, with D tentatively TRBD1 (5 bases). Germline V gives CDR1 SGHAT, CDR2 FQNNGV. CDR3 length: 15 amino acids. With 6 bases removed from V and 4 bases from J, the gap between germline ends came to 16 bases. Here the CDR3 reads CASRDSWRKYNEQFF. In nucleotides, the CDR3 is TGTGCCAGCAGAGACAGTTGGAGAAAATACAATGAGCAGTTCTTC.

The chain links TRBV7-9 to TRBJ1-1; a possible D gene is TRBD1 (5 bases). Deletions cut 7 bases from V and 7 bases from J, with 10 bases between. This CDR3 is 11 amino acids long. CDR1 and CDR2 (germline): SEHNR, FQNEAQ (reference sequence). CDR3 bases: TGTGCCAGCACGCGGGGGGTTGAAGCTTTCTTT. It specifies CASTRGVEAFF.

The chain is built from TRBV7-9 and TRBJ1-2, with TRBD1 matching over 7 bases. Germline V gene lookup returns CDR1 SEHNR and CDR2 FQNEAQ (reference sequence). CDR3 length equals 13 residues. V lost 5 bases and J lost 4; bases outside the gene matches: 4. Written as DNA, the CDR3 is TGTGCCAGCAGCCTTGGGACAGTCTATGGCTACACCTTC. Its translation: CASSLGTVYGYTF.

The chain carries TRBV6-1 and TRBJ2-2, with 8 positions matching TRBD1. V lost 8 bases, J lost 7 bases, and 9 bases stayed unmatched. This CDR3 is built from 14 residues. CDR1 MNHNS and CDR2 SASEGT come from the germline V gene. CDR3 sequence reads: CASGGQGAFGELFF. CDR3 coding DNA: TGTGCCAGCGGGGGGCAGGGGGCGTTCGGGGAGCTGTTTTTT.

This chain links TRBV14 with TRBJ2-7, with TRBD1 as a possible D gene (5 bases). The CDR3 is made up of 13 amino acids. Germline CDR1 is SGHDN and CDR2 is FVKESK. V was shortened by 4 bases and J by 3 bases, with 10 bases between the two germline ends. As DNA, the CDR3 is TGTGCCAGCAGCCCGGACACAATCTACGAGCAGTACTTC. Encoded protein: CASSPDTIYEQYF.

The gene calls are TRBV7-8 and TRBJ2-7; tentative D call: TRBD1 (5 bases). This CDR3 region has 14 residues. With 3 bases removed from V and 2 bases from J, the gap between germline ends came to 11 bases. Per germline, CDR1 SGHVS and CDR2 FQNEAQ. Here the CDR3 DNA reads TGTGCCAGCAGCTTCCGACAGCTCCCCTACGAGCAGTACTTC. It is translated as CASSFRQLPYEQYF.

The chain carries TRBV15 and TRBJ2-2; perhaps TRBD1 as D (5 bases). From germline, CDR1 is LNHNV and CDR2 YYDKDF (reference sequence). Trimming left V 1 base short and J 5 bases short, with 14 bases between. This CDR3 has 16 amino acids. CDR3 sequence (DNA): TGTGCCACCAGCAGAGTATCAGGGCCTGGGACCGGGGAGCTGTTTTTT. Translated, it gives CATSRVSGPGTGELFF.

There are a few counts of this clone. The chain employs TRBV6-6 and TRBJ2-7; 9 bases are shared with TRBD1. Germline assignment: CDR1 MNHNY and CDR2 SVGAGI (reference sequence). This CDR3 is 15 amino acids long. V shed 0 bases, J shed 6 bases, and the junction held 6 bases outside the gene matches. CDR3 DNA sequence: TGTGCCAGCAGTTACTCCGGGACAGGGTTGGGCGAGCAGTACTTC. This encodes CASSYSGTGLGEQYF.

This clone was seen only once. This chain joins TRBV2 and TRBJ2-5, with 8 bases identical to TRBD2. The CDR3 contains 14 residues. V shed 7 bases, J shed 4 bases, and the junction held 8 bases outside the gene matches. Germline CDR1 and CDR2: SNHLY and FYNNEI. CDR3 residues: CASTRESGGETQYF. The CDR3 DNA follows: TGTGCCAGCACCCGTGAAAGCGGGGGAGAGACCCAGTACTTC.

The chain combines TRBV6-5 with TRBJ1-6, with 9 bases aligning to TRBD1. The V segment lost 10 bases and the J segment 7 bases; nucleotides outside the gene matches: 11. In germline, CDR1 is MNHEY, CDR2 SVGAGI. The CDR3 covers 15 residues. The CDR3 DNA is TGTGCCACCATTGGTTGGGGACAGGGAAATTCACCCCTCCACTTT. It is translated as CATIGWGQGNSPLHF.

The chain has TRBV5-1 and TRBJ2-7; no clear D gene. Germline CDR1 and CDR2: SGHRS and YFSETQ. V lost 2 bases to trimming and J lost 0 bases, with 9 bases between them. The CDR3 spans 14 residues. The CDR3 sequence is CASSFQVHSYEQYF. In DNA, the CDR3 is TGCGCCAGCAGCTTCCAGGTACACTCCTACGAGCAGTACTTC. Complete variable domain (other parts from reference TRBV5-1 and TRBJ2-7): KAGVTQTPRYLIKTRGQQVTLSCSPISGHRSVSWYQQTPGQGLQFLFEYFSETQRNKGNFPGRFSGRQFSNSRSEMNVSTLELGDSALYLCASSFQVHSYEQYFGPGTRLTVT.

The chain's CDR3 is CASSYSTGTSYEQYF. The CDR3 DNA follows: TGTGCCAGCAGTTACTCGACAGGGACGTCCTACGAGCAGTACTTC. The gene calls are TRBV6-5 and TRBJ2-7; TRBD1 aligns across 7 bases. This CDR3 spans 15 amino acids. V shed 0 bases and J 1 base; nucleotides not matched to a gene: 3. The germline V gene encodes CDR1 MNHEY and CDR2 SVGAGI.

This CDR3 is CASRTPGQGGNQPQHF. The CDR3 region has the DNA TGTGCCAGTAGGACCCCGGGACAGGGGGGCAATCAGCCCCAGCATTTT. The chain links TRBV19 to TRBJ1-5, with 11 bases that match TRBD1. Trimming cost V 6 bases and J 2 bases; bases outside gene matches: 6. The CDR3 has 16 residues. CDR1 LNHDA and CDR2 SQIVND come from the germline V gene (reference sequence).

The chain combines TRBV6-5 with TRBJ2-7, with TRBD2 matching over 10 bases. The ends lost 5 bases at V and 5 bases at J; junction bases unmatched: 9. The CDR3 has 15 residues. Germline CDR1 is MNHEY and CDR2 is SVGAGI. The CDR3 is CASSPGLAERNEQYF. The CDR3 region has the DNA TGTGCCAGCAGTCCAGGACTAGCGGAGCGCAACGAGCAGTACTTC.

This clone was observed a few times. The CDR3 sequence is CASSASSTANTEAFF. DNA of the CDR3: TGTGCCAGCAGCGCCTCCTCAACAGCGAACACTGAAGCTTTCTTT. The V and J genes are TRBV9 and TRBJ1-1; D is unresolved. With 3 bases removed from V and 1 base from J, the gap between germline ends came to 13 bases. The CDR3 has 15 residues. Germline CDR1 reads SGDLS; CDR2 reads YYNGEE.

This clone was seen a handful of times. This chain links TRBV6-4 with TRBJ2-3; 9 bases line up with TRBD2. V was clipped by 6 bases and J by 1 base; unmatched bases: 8. This CDR3 contains 16 residues. Germline CDR1 reads MRHNA; CDR2 reads SNTAGT. In nucleotides, the CDR3 is TGTGCCAGCAGCCGTGAGGTAGCGGGGGGCACAGATACGCAGTATTTT. Translation: CASSREVAGGTDTQYF.

The chain employs TRBV6-5 and TRBJ1-6; no clear D gene. The germline gives CDR1 MNHEY, CDR2 SVGAGI. Trimming removed 8 bases from V and 6 bases from J, with 8 bases in between. The CDR3 consists of 12 residues. DNA of the CDR3: TGTGCCAGCGCGGTCTCTAATTCACCCCTCCACTTT. Amino acids: CASAVSNSPLHF.